This T cell receptor beta chain derives from a study of blood T cell repertoires in COVID-19. Overall study context: Italy, Spain and the United States were the sources of the convalescent and acute COVID-19 samples. PBMCs, B-cell-depleted T cells, or T cells provided the cDNA or gDNA that made up the material.

The V gene's germline CDR1 is DFQATT and CDR2 SNEGSKA (reference sequence). Trimming removed 3 bases from V and 3 bases from J; junction bases left unmatched: 9. The CDR3 length is 15 residues. Authors' analysis steps: Researchers report that nucleated cell counts were estimated from reference gene primer amplification. Only in-frame clones appear in the TCRdb table, and some are missing; sequencing was by immunoSEQ multiplex PCR. V, J and clone size derive from that table, while D and trimming were established from the DNA sequence. Among approximately 300,000 clones listed, around 86% were seen once.

The chain combines TRBV20-1 with TRBJ2-7; 9 bases map to TRBD2. The sequence came from a man between 50 and 59 years old with active or convalescent COVID-19. The sample consisted of peripheral blood. CDR3 region: CSASTPGREGYEQYF. The DNA for the CDR3 is TGCAGTGCTAGTACACCCGGGCGGGAGGGCTACGAGCAGTACTTC.